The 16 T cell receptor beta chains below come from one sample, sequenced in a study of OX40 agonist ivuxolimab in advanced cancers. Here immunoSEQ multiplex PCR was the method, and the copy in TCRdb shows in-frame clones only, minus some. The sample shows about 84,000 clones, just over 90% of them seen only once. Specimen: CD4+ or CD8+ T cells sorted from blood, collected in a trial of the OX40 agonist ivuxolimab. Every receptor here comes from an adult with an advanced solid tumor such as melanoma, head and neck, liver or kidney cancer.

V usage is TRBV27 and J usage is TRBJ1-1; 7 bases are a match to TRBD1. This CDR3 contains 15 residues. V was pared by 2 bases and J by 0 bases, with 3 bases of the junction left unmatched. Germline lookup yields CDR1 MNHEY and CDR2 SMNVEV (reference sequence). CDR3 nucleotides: TGTGCCAGCAGTTTAACCGGGACAGTGAACACTGAAGCTTTCTTT. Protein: CASSLTGTVNTEAFF.

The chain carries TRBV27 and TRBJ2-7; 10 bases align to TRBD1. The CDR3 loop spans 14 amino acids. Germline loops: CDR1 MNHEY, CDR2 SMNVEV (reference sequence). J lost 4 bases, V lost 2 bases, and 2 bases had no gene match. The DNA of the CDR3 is TGTGCCAGCAGTTTAGGGGACAGGGGTTACGAGCAGTACTTC. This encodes CASSLGDRGYEQYF.

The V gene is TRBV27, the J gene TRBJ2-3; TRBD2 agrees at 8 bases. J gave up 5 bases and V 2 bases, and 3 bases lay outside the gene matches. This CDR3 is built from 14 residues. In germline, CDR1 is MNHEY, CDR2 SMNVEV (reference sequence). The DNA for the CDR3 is TGTGCCAGCAGTTTACGGGCGGGGGGAGATACGCAGTATTTT. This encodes CASSLRAGGDTQYF.

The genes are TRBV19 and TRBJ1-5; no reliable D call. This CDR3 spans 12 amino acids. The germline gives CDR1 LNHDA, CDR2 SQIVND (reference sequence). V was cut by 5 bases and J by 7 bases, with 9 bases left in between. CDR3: CASSWVDQPQHF. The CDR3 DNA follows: TGTGCCAGTAGTTGGGTTGACCAGCCCCAGCATTTT.

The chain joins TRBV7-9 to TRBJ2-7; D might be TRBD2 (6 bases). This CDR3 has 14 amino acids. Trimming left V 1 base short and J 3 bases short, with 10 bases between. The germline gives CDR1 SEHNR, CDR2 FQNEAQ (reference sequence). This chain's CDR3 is CASSLGRAGYEQYF. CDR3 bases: TGTGCCAGCAGCTTAGGGAGGGCCGGCTACGAGCAGTACTTC.

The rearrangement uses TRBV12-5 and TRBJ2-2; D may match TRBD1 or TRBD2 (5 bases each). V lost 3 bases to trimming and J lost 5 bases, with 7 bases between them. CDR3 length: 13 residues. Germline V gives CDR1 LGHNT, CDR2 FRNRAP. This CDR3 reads CASGFRETGELFF. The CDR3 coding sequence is TGTGCTAGTGGTTTCAGGGAGACCGGGGAGCTGTTTTTT.

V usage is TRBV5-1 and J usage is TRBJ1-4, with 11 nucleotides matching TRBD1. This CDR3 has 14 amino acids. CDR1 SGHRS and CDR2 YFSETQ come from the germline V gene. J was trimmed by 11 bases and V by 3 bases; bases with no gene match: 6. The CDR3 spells CASSSGTGGEKLFF. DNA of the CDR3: TGCGCCAGCAGCTCCGGGACAGGGGGAGAGAAACTGTTTTTT.

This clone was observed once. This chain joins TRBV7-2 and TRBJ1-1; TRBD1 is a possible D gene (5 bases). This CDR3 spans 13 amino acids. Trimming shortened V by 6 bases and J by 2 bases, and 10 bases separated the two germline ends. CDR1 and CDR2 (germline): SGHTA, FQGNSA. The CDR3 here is CASSRDGNTEAFF. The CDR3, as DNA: TGTGCCAGCAGTCGGGACGGCAACACTGAAGCTTTCTTT. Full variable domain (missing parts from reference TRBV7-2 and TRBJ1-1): GAGVSQSPSNKVTEKGKDVELRCDPISGHTALYWYRQSLGQGLEFLIYFQGNSAPDKSGLPSDRFSAERTGGSVSTLTIQRTQQEDSAVYLCASSRDGNTEAFFGQGTRLTVV.

CDR3 loop: CASSPPTLNIQYF. Here the CDR3 DNA reads TGTGCCAGCTCACCACCCACGTTAAACATTCAGTACTTC. The chain carries TRBV18 and TRBJ2-4; D not resolved. Germline loops: CDR1 KGHSH, CDR2 LQKENI. The CDR3 covers 13 residues. V gave up 0 bases and J gave up 6 bases, with 6 bases separating them.

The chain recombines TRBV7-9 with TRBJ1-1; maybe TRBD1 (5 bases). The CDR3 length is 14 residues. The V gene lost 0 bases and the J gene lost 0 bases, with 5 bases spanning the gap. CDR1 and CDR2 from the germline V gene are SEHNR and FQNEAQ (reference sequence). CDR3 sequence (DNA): TGTGCCAGCAGCTTAGCAGGGGTGAACACTGAAGCTTTCTTT. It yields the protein CASSLAGVNTEAFF.

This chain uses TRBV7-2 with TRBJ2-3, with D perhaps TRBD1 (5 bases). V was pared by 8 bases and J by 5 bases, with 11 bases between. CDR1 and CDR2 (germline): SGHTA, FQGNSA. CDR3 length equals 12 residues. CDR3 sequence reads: CASRFGQDTQYF. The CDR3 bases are TGTGCCAGCCGATTCGGACAAGATACGCAGTATTTT. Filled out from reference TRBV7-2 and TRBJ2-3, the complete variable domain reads GAGVSQSPSNKVTEKGKDVELRCDPISGHTALYWYRQSLGQGLEFLIYFQGNSAPDKSGLPSDRFSAERTGGSVSTLTIQRTQQEDSAVYLCASRFGQDTQYFGPGTRLTVL.

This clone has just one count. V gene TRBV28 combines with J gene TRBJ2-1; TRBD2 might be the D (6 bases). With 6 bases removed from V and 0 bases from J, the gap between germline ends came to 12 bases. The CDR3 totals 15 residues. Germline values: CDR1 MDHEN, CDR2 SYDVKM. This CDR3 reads CASRRDLGSYNEQFF. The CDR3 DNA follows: TGTGCCAGCAGAAGGGACTTGGGCTCCTACAATGAGCAGTTCTTC.

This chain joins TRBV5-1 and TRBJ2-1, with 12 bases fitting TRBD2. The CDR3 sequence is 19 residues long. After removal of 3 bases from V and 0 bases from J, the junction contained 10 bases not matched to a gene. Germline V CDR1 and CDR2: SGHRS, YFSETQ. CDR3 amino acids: CASSSRTSGDEGSYNEQFF. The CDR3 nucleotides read TGCGCCAGCAGCTCCCGGACTAGCGGGGACGAGGGCTCCTACAATGAGCAGTTCTTC.

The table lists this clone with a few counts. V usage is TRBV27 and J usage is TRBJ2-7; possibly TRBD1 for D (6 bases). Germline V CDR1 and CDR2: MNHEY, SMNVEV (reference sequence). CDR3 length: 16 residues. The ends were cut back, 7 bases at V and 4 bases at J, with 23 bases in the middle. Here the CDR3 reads CASMGPSGAPRYEQYF. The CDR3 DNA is TGTGCCAGCATGGGCCCCTCAGGGGCGCCCCGGTACGAGCAGTACTTC.

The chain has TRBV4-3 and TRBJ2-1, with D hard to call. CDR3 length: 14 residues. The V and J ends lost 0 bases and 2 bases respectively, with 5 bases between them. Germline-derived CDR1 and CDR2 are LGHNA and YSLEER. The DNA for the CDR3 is TGCGCCAGCAGCCAAGATAGGGCCTACAATGAGCAGTTCTTC. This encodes CASSQDRAYNEQFF.

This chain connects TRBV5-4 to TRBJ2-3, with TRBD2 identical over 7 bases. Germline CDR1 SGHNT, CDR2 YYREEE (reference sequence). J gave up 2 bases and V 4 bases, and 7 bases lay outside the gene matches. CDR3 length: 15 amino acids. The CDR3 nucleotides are TGTGCCAGCAGCATACGAGCGGGACTCACAGATACGCAGTATTTT. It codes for CASSIRAGLTDTQYF.